This T cell receptor beta chain emerged from a study of T-cell reconstitution after alpha-beta-depleted transplantation in children (dated by TCRdb to the mid-2010s). Regarding the study in general: Using TCR repertoire profiling, the study followed T-cell immune reconstitution in a quantitative way in children after TCRalphabeta/CD19-depleted allogeneic hematopoietic cell transplantation.

Receptor amplification or capture employed PCR. The sequencer listed for this sample is Illumina HiSeq 2500. TCR libraries were prepared with molecular barcoding, using unique molecular identifiers to normalize TCRbeta repertoire quantification. The public reads were reanalyzed by TCRdb: fastp trimming at Q25, MiXCR alignment, in-frame beta chains only. Rows with one shared CDR3 protein collapse into an entry with the most common genes and DNA. The sample table records 800,000 to 1,000,000 distinct CDR3 sequences; 25% to 35% of these occur just once. Over 25% of the sample rests with the top ten. Results the study describes overall, beyond this receptor: In some patients, the high TCRbeta diversity seen at day 60 was put down to recipient T cells and intrathymic progenitors that had survived conditioning. Over subsequent months, a decline in hyperexpanded clone frequencies was noted, and after one year, T-cell counts and TCRbeta diversity were mostly ascribed to newly produced T cells. Apparently early alphabetaT-cell count recovery about two months after transplant reportedly relied on only several hundred rapidly expanded clones derived from non-depleted graft cells.

This clonotype came up a few times. Its antigen specificity is not known. No much larger clonotype is one base removed from it; base qualities were not supplied. The treatment or condition label here, explained by the study, means: allogeneic hematopoietic cell transplantation with graft depleted of TCRalphabeta T cells and CD19 B cells. The transplant recipients were children given TCRalphabeta/CD19-depleted allogeneic hematopoietic cell grafts. This material consisted of PBMCs, mostly from graft donor cells, taken 360 days after TCRalphabeta/CD19-depleted stem cell transplant. The receptor's source is a boy younger than two who had a stem cell transplant for SCID, so the T cells may come from the graft donor.

The DNA sequence is as follows: TGTGCCAGCAGTCGAGGGGGGGCAGTATACAATGAGCAGTTCTTC. Translated, it reads CASSRGGAVYNEQFF. The receptor chain draws on TRBV28 and TRBJ2-1; perhaps TRBD2 is the D gene, with 7 bases matching. Relative to germline, V is 5 bases shorter and J is 4 bases shorter, with 15 bases between their ends. CDR1 and CDR2 were assigned from the germline V gene as MDHEN and SYDVKM. The CDR3, cysteine through phenylalanine, is 15 amino acids long. Left in the record is the CDR3 DNA by itself, 45 bases read in frame from the first base.